Below are 14 T cell receptor beta chains sequenced from a single sample in a study of T cell responses to AZD1222 COVID-19 vaccine. Produced via immunoSEQ multiplex PCR; TCRdb's table is partial and in-frame only. The repertoire includes about 130,000 clones, approximately 85% of them detected once, and 1.6% sits in the top ten. This sample comprised peripheral blood, obtained on day 0 of AZD1222 vaccination. All receptors come from an adult in good health.

The chain employs TRBV6-5 and TRBJ2-7; D unclear. This CDR3 has 13 amino acids. Germline V gives CDR1 MNHEY, CDR2 SVGAGI. V was shortened by 2 bases and J by 4 bases, with 9 bases between the two germline ends. The CDR3 sequence is CASSYGRDYEQYF. The CDR3 DNA follows: TGTGCCAGCAGTTACGGAAGGGATTACGAGCAGTACTTC.

CDR3: CASSPRQGAQPQHF. The CDR3 coding sequence is TGTGCCAGCAGCCCCCGACAGGGGGCTCAGCCCCAGCATTTT. The chain uses TRBV9 and TRBJ1-5; the match to TRBD1 covers 10 bases. The V and J ends lost 4 bases and 6 bases, in that order; junction bases with no gene match: 4. The CDR3 sequence is 14 residues long. Germline V gene data show CDR1 as SGDLS and CDR2 as YYNGEE.

J is TRBJ2-5 and V is TRBV21-1; the D call in the table, TRBD2, was not verified against the DNA. TRBV21-1 is a recognized pseudogene. This CDR3 has 15 residues. CDR3 protein: CASSETSERSGTQYF. CDR3 nucleotide sequence: TGTGCCAGCAGCGAGACCTCTGAACGAAGCGGGACCCAGTACTTC.

V gene TRBV5-4 combines with J gene TRBJ2-2, with D unresolved. Trimming removed 1 base from V and 4 bases from J, with 11 bases in between. There are 15 residues in the CDR3. In germline, CDR1 is SGHNT, CDR2 YYREEE (reference sequence). The CDR3 nucleotides read TGTGCCAGCAGCTTGACCCCGGGCCCCACCGGGGAGCTGTTTTTT. Its protein is CASSLTPGPTGELFF. The whole variable domain, filled in from reference TRBV5-4 and TRBJ2-2, reads ETGVTQSPTHLIKTRGQQVTLRCSSQSGHNTVSWYQQALGQGPQFIFQYYREEENGRGNFPPRFSGLQFPNYSSELNVNALELDDSALYLCASSLTPGPTGELFFGEGSRLTVL.

The rearrangement uses TRBV12-3 or TRBV12-4 and TRBJ2-7; weak D call: TRBD1 (6 bases). The CDR3 is 13 residues long. Trimming left V 6 bases short and J 3 bases short, with 12 bases between. CDR3 sequence: CASRTQGRYEQYF. CDR3 in DNA: TGTGCCAGCAGAACACAGGGTCGCTACGAGCAGTACTTC.

The V gene is TRBV7-9, the J gene TRBJ2-1, with a possible D match to TRBD2 (6 bases). V was shortened by 6 bases and J by 4 bases, with 16 bases between the two germline ends. CDR1 and CDR2 (germline): SEHNR, FQNEAQ (reference sequence). The length of the CDR3 is 15 residues. CDR3 amino acids: CASSSAGSPYNEQFF. Written as DNA, the CDR3 is TGTGCCAGCAGTTCTGCGGGGTCACCTTACAATGAGCAGTTCTTC.

The chain joins TRBV7-3 to TRBJ1-1, with TRBD1 matching over 9 bases. The germline CDR1 and CDR2 sequences are SGHTA and FQGTGA. The CDR3 extends over 12 amino acids. After removal of 5 bases from V and 10 bases from J, the junction contained 5 bases not matched to a gene. The CDR3 spells CASSTPQGAAFF. The CDR3 DNA follows: TGTGCCAGCAGCACACCACAGGGGGCAGCTTTCTTT.

This clone is a singleton in its sample. This chain uses TRBV11-3 with TRBJ1-3; D is uncertain. The V gene lost 5 bases and the J gene lost 2 bases, with 7 bases spanning the gap. The CDR3 has 13 amino acids. Germline CDR1 is SGHNT and CDR2 is YENEEA. The chain's CDR3 is CASSPGTGNTIYF. CDR3 DNA sequence: TGTGCCAGCAGCCCCGGGACTGGAAACACCATATATTTT. Using reference TRBV11-3 and TRBJ1-3 for the parts outside the CDR3, the full variable domain is EAGVVQSPRYKIIEKKQPVAFWCNPISGHNTLYWYLQNLGQGPELLIRYENEEAVDDSQLPKDRFSAERLKGVDSTLKIQPAELGDSAVYLCASSPGTGNTIYFGEGSWLTVV.

J is TRBJ1-1 and V is TRBV29-1; D uncertain. This CDR3 is built from 12 residues. Trimming stripped 3 bases from V and 0 bases from J, with 5 bases between. The V gene's germline CDR1 is SQVTM and CDR2 ANQGSEA. The CDR3 protein is CSVEGVNTEAFF. The CDR3 nucleotides read TGCAGCGTTGAGGGTGTGAACACTGAAGCTTTCTTT.

The CDR3 DNA reads TGTGCCAGCAGTGAAGCGAGGGGATGGAACTATGGCTACACCTTC. Protein product: CASSEARGWNYGYTF. The rearrangement joins TRBV6-1 to TRBJ1-2; tentatively, D is TRBD1 (5 bases). The CDR3 has 15 amino acids. V dropped 0 bases and J dropped 2 bases, with 10 bases sitting between them. The germline CDR1 and CDR2 sequences are MNHNS and SASEGT.

The CDR3 sequence is CASSLIAAETGDGYTF. DNA of the CDR3: TGTGCCAGCAGCCTAATCGCTGCTGAGACAGGGGATGGCTACACCTTC. This chain links TRBV3-1 (or the pseudogene TRBV3-2) with TRBJ1-2, with 8 bases aligning to TRBD1. Unmatched junction bases numbered 13, after V lost 4 bases and J lost 6 bases. CDR1 is LGHDT and CDR2 is YNNKEL in the germline V gene (reference sequence). CDR3 length: 16 amino acids.

The chain uses TRBV2 and TRBJ1-1; D may be TRBD1 (6 bases). Looked up from germline, CDR1 is SNHLY and CDR2 is FYNNEI. Trimming removed 7 bases from V and 5 bases from J, with 14 bases in between. This CDR3 spans 13 amino acids. CDR3 sequence reads: CASTGGLGTEAFF. The CDR3 DNA reads TGTGCCAGCACGGGGGGCCTTGGGACTGAAGCTTTCTTT. Looking up the rest from reference TRBV2 and TRBJ1-1 gives the full variable domain: EPEVTQTPSHQVTQMGQEVILRCVPISNHLYFYWYRQILGQKVEFLVSFYNNEISEKSEIFDDQFSVERPDGSNFTLKIRSTKLEDSAMYFCASTGGLGTEAFFGQGTRLTVV.

The chain carries TRBV10-3 and TRBJ2-6; 9 bases fit TRBD1. CDR1 and CDR2 (germline): ENHRY, SYGVKD. V lost 0 bases and J lost 2; bases outside the gene matches: 5. The CDR3 contains 18 residues. CDR3 sequence reads: CAISESSGTGTGANVLTF. The CDR3 DNA follows: TGTGCCATCAGTGAGTCTTCCGGGACAGGGACTGGGGCCAACGTCCTGACTTTC.

The chain employs TRBV14 and TRBJ2-7; 8 bases map to TRBD1. There are 16 residues in the CDR3. CDR1 and CDR2 (germline): SGHDN, FVKESK. Losses at the gene ends were 3 bases for V and 4 bases for J; bases not matched to a gene: 11. In DNA, the CDR3 is TGTGCCAGCAGCCACCCTGTGGGACAGGTCTTTTACGAGCAGTACTTC. This encodes CASSHPVGQVFYEQYF.